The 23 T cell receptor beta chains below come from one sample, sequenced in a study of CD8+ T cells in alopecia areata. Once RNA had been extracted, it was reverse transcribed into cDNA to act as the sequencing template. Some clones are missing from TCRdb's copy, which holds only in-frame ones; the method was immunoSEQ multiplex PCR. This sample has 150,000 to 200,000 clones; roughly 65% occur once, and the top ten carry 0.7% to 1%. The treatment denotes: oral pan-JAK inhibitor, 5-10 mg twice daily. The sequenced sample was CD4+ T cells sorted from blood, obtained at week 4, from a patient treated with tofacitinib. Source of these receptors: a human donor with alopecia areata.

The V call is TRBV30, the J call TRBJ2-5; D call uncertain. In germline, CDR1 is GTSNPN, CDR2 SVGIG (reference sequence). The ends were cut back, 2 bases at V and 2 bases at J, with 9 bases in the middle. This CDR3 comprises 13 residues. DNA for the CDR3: TGTGCCTGGAGTATCTGGGATCAAGAGACCCAGTACTTC. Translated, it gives CAWSIWDQETQYF.

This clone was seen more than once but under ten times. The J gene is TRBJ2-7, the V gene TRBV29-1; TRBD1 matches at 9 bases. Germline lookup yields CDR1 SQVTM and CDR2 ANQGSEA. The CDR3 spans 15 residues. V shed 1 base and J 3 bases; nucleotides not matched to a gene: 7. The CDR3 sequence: CSVEGGGQGIYEQYF. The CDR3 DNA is TGCAGCGTTGAAGGGGGGGGACAGGGCATCTACGAGCAGTACTTC.

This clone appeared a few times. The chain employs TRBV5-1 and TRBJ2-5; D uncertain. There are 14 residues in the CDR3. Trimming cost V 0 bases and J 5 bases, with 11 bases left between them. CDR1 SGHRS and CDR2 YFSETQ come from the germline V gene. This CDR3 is CASSLGSLAETQYF. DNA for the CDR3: TGCGCCAGCAGCTTGGGCAGCCTGGCGGAGACCCAGTACTTC.

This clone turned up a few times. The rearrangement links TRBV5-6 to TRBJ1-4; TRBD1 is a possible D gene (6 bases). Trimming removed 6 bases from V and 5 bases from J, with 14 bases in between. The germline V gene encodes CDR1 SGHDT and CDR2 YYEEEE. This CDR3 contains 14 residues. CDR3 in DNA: TGTGCCAGCACCTATGGACAGTTGAATGAAAAACTGTTTTTT. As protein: CASTYGQLNEKLFF.

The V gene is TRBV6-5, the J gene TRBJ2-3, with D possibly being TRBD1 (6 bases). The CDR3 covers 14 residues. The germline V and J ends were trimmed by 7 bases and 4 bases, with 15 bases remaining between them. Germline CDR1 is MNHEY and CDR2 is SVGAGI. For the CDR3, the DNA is TGTGCCAGCACCCTAGTAGGGGGTTCAGATACGCAGTATTTT. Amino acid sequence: CASTLVGGSDTQYF.

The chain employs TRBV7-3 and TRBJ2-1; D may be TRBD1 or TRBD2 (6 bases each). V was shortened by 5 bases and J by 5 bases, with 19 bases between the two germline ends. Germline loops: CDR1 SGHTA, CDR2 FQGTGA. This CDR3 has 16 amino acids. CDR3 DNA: TGTGCCAGCAGCCCAAACCCGGGGGCTGGGAACAATGAGCAGTTCTTC. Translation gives CASSPNPGAGNNEQFF.

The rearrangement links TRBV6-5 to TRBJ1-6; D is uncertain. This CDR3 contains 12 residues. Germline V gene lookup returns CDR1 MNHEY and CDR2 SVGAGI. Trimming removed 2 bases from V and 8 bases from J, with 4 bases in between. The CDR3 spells CASSYRDSPLHF. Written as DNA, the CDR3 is TGTGCCAGCAGTTACAGGGATTCACCCCTCCACTTT.

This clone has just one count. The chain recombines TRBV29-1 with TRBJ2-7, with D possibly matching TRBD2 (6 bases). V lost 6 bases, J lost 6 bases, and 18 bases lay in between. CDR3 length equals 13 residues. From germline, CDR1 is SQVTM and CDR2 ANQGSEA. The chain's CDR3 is CSVPGSYLGEQYF. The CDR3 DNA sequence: TGCAGCGTCCCCGGGAGCTATTTGGGCGAGCAGTACTTC.

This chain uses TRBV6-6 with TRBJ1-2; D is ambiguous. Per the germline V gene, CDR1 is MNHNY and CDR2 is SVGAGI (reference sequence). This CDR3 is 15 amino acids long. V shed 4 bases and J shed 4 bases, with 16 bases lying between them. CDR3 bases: TGTGCCAGCAGTTCCGGAGTGCAGGATATCTATGGCTACACCTTC. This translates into CASSSGVQDIYGYTF.

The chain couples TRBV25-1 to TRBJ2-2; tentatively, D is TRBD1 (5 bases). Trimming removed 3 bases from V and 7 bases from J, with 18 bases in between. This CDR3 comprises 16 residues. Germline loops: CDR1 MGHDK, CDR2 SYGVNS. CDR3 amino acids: CASSDDGKGQNGELFF. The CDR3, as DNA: TGTGCCAGCAGTGATGATGGAAAGGGGCAGAACGGGGAGCTGTTTTTT.

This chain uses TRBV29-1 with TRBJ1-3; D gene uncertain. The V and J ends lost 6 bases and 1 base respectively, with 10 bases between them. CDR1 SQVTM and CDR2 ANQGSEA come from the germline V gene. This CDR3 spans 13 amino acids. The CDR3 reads CSVAMSSGNTIYF. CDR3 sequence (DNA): TGCAGCGTCGCCATGTCTTCTGGAAACACCATATATTTT.

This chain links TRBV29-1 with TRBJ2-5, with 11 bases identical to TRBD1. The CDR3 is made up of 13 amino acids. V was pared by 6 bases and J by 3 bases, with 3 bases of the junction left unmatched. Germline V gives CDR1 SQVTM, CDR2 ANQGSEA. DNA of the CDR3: TGCAGCGTGAAGGGACAGGGGGAAGAGACCCAGTACTTC. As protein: CSVKGQGEETQYF.

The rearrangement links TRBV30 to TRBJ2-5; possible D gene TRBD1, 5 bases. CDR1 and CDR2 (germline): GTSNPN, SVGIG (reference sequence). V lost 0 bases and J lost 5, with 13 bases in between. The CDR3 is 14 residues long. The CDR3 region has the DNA TGTGCCTGGAGTGTACGCAGGGCTAGGGAGACCCAGTACTTC. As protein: CAWSVRRARETQYF.

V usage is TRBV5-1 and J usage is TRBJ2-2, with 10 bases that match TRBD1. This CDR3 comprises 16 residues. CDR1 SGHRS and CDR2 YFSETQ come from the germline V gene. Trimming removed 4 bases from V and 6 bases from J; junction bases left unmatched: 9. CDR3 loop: CASSRTGTGAAGELFF. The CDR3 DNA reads TGCGCCAGCAGCCGAACCGGGACAGGGGCAGCCGGGGAGCTGTTTTTT.

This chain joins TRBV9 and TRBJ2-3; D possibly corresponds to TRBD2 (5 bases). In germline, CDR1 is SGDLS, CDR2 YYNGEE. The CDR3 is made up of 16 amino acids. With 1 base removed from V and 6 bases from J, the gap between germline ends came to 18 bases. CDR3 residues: CASSVYIGIVADTQYF. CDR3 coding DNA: TGTGCCAGCAGCGTATACATCGGGATCGTGGCCGATACGCAGTATTTT.

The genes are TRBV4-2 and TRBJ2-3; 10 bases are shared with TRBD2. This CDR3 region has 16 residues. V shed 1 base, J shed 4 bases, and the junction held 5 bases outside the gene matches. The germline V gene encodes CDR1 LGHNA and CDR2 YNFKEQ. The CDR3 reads CASSQGSSGGADTQYF. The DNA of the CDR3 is TGTGCCAGCAGCCAAGGATCTAGCGGGGGTGCAGATACGCAGTATTTT.

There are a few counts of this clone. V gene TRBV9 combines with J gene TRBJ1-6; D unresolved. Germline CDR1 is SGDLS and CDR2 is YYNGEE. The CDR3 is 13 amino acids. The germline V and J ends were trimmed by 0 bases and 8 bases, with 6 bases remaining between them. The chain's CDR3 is CASSVVEDSPLHF. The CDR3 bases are TGTGCCAGCAGCGTAGTAGAGGATTCACCCCTCCACTTT.

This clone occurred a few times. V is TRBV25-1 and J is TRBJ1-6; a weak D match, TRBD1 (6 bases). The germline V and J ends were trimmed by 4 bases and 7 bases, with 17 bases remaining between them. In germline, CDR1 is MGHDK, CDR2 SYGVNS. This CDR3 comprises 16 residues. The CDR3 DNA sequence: TGTGCCAGCAGTGGTTTGGGGGGCGCCTGGAATTCACCCCTCCACTTT. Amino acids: CASSGLGGAWNSPLHF.

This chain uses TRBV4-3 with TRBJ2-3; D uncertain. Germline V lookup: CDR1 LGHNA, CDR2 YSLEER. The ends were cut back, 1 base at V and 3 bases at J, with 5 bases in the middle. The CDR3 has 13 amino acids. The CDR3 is CASSQALTDTQYF. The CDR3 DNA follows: TGCGCCAGCAGCCAAGCTCTGACAGATACGCAGTATTTT.

CDR3 sequence reads: CSVLGQGLHEQYF. The CDR3 region has the DNA TGCAGCGTTCTAGGTCAGGGTTTGCACGAGCAGTACTTC. The chain recombines TRBV29-1 with TRBJ2-7; TRBD1 is a possible D gene (5 bases). The CDR3 consists of 13 residues. Germline CDR1 SQVTM, CDR2 ANQGSEA. The V and J ends lost 5 bases and 5 bases respectively, with 16 bases between them.

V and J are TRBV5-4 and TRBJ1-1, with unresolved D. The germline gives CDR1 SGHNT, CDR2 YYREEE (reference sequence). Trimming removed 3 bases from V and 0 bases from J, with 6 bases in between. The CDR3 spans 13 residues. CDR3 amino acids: CASSSWMNTEAFF. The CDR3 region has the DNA TGTGCCAGCAGCTCGTGGATGAACACTGAAGCTTTCTTT.

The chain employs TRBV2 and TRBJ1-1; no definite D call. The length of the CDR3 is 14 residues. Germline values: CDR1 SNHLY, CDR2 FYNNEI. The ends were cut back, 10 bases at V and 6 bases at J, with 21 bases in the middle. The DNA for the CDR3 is TGTGCCACAATCACGGGTCCGGGAGTGGCTGAAGCTTTCTTT. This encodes CATITGPGVAEAFF.

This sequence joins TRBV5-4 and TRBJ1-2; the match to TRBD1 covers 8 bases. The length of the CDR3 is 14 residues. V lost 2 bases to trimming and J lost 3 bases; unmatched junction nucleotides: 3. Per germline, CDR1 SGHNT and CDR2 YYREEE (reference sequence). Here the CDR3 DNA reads TGTGCCAGCAGCTTACGGGACAGGTACTATGGCTACACCTTC. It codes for CASSLRDRYYGYTF. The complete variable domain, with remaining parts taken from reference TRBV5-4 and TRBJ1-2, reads ETGVTQSPTHLIKTRGQQVTLRCSSQSGHNTVSWYQQALGQGPQFIFQYYREEENGRGNFPPRFSGLQFPNYSSELNVNALELDDSALYLCASSLRDRYYGYTFGSGTRLTVV.